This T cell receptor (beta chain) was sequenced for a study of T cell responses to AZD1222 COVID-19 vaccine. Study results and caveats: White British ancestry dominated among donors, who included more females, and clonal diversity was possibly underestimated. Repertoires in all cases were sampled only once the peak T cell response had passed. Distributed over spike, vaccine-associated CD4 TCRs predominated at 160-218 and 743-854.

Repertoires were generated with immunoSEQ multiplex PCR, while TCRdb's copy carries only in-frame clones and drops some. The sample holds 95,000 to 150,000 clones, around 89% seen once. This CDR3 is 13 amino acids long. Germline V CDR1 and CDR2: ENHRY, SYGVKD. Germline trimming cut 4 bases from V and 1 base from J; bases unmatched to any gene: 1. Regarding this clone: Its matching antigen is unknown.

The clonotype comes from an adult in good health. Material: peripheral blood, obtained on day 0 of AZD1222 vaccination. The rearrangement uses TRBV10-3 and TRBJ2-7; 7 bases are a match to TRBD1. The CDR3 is CAISGDSSYEQYF. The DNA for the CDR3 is TGTGCCATCAGTGGGGACAGTTCCTACGAGCAGTACTTC.